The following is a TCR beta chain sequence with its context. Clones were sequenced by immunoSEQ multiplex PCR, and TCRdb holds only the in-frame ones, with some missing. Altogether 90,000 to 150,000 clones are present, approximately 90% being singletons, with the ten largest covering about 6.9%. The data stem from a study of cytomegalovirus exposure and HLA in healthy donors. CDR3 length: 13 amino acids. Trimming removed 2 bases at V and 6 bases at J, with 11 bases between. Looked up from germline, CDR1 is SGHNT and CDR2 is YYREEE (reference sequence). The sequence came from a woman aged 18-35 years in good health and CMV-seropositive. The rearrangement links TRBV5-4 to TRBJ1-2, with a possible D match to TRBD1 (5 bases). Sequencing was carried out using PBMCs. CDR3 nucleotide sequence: TGTGCCAGCAGCTTAGGCGGGGGTGATGGCTACACCTTC. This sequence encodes CASSLGGGDGYTF.